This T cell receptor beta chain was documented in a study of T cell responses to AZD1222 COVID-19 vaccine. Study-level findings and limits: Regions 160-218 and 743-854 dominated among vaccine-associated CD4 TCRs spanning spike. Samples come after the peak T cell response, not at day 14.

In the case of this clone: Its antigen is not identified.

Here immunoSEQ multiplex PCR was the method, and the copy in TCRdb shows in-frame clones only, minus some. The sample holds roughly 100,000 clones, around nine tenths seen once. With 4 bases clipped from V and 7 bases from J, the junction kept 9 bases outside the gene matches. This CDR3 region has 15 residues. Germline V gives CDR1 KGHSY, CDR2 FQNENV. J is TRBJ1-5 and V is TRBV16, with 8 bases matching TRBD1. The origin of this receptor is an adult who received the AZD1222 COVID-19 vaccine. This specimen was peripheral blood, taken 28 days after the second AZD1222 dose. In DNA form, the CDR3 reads TGTGCCAGCAGCCGCGAGACAGGGGAGGGCCAGCCCCAGCATTTT. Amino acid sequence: CASSRETGEGQPQHF.